This T cell receptor beta chain was profiled in a study of beta chain features in type 1 diabetes. The V end was cut by 4 bases, the J end by 1 base, with 9 bases between. The germline V gene encodes CDR1 SGHRS and CDR2 YFSETQ. This CDR3 has 14 amino acids. Expressed TCRB transcripts were sequenced because the isolated RNA had all been reverse transcribed beforehand. TCRdb's table, derived via immunoSEQ multiplex PCR, lists solely in-frame clones and lacks some. The data show about 150,000 clones, with about 10% seen just once and 0.68% held by the top ten. This clone was counted between two and nine times.

The sequence derives from a man aged 18 to 30 in good health. The V and J genes are TRBV5-1 and TRBJ1-3, with D maybe TRBD1 (6 bases). Material for sequencing was central memory CD4+ T cells from blood. The CDR3 coding sequence is TGCGCCAGCAGCGGGGGACATTCTGGAAACACCATATATTTT. Its protein is CASSGGHSGNTIYF.